Listed here are 19 T cell receptor beta chains from one sample, sequenced in a study of identical twins. TCRdb reprocessed the 5' RACE reads with MiXCR, giving one entry per CDR3 protein. The table shows 690,000 or so distinct CDR3 sequences, with less than 10% occurring only once. A further study also used this sample, focusing on yellow fever vaccine responses in identical twins.

Material for sequencing was PBMCs. These receptors came from a woman aged 18-29 years in good health.

Here the CDR3 reads CASSLALQGSSYNEQFF. CDR3 nucleotide sequence: TGTGCCAGCAGTTTAGCGCTGCAGGGGAGCTCCTACAATGAGCAGTTCTTC. The chain combines TRBV12-3 or TRBV12-4 with TRBJ2-1; TRBD1 is a possible D gene (6 bases). V dropped 0 bases and J dropped 0 bases, with 12 bases sitting between them. The CDR3 runs to 17 residues.

This clonotype was detected ten times or more. The J gene is TRBJ2-2, the V gene TRBV18; D is unresolved. The CDR3 sequence is 17 residues long. Germline V gene lookup returns CDR1 KGHSH and CDR2 LQKENI. The ends were cut back, 6 bases at V and 1 base at J, with 18 bases in the middle. The DNA for the CDR3 is TGTGCCAGCTCCCCAGTACCAAAGCCGGAGAACACCGGGGAGCTGTTTTTT. Translation gives CASSPVPKPENTGELFF.

The chain carries TRBV3-1 and TRBJ2-1; 15 bases fit TRBD2. This CDR3 is 16 amino acids long. CDR1 and CDR2 from the germline V gene are LGHDT and YNNKEL (reference sequence). The V gene end was trimmed by 4 bases and the J gene end by 10 bases; junction bases not matched to a gene: 8. The CDR3 sequence is CASSLWTSGRALEQFF. The CDR3 DNA reads TGTGCCAGCAGCCTTTGGACTAGCGGGAGGGCCTTGGAGCAGTTCTTC.

V usage is TRBV20-1 and J usage is TRBJ2-7, with TRBD1 matching 7 bases. The V gene's germline CDR1 is DFQATT and CDR2 SNEGSKA (reference sequence). This CDR3 has 15 residues. J gave up 2 bases and V 3 bases, and 10 bases lay outside the gene matches. CDR3: CSARDRTGRAYEQYF. CDR3 sequence (DNA): TGCAGTGCTAGGGACCGGACAGGCCGAGCCTACGAGCAGTACTTC.

This clonotype was seen only a few times. The rearrangement joins TRBV6-2 or TRBV6-3 to TRBJ2-3; D unresolved. Trimming left V 5 bases short and J 2 bases short, with 14 bases between. This CDR3 has 15 residues. Germline loops: CDR1 MNHEY, CDR2 SVGEGT. Here the CDR3 DNA reads TGTGCCAGCAGTATCCCCCAGGATCCCACAGATACGCAGTATTTT. Translation: CASSIPQDPTDTQYF.

The chain employs TRBV5-1 and TRBJ2-2; 9 bases map to TRBD1. Trimming removed 4 bases from V and 7 bases from J; junction bases left unmatched: 8. The germline gives CDR1 SGHRS, CDR2 YFSETQ. The CDR3 sequence is 15 residues long. DNA for the CDR3: TGCGCCAGCAGCATCAGACAGGGGGGAAGCGGGGAGCTGTTTTTT. This sequence encodes CASSIRQGGSGELFF.

The genes are TRBV6-1 and TRBJ2-7, with 7 bases aligning to TRBD1. The germline gives CDR1 MNHNS, CDR2 SASEGT. J gave up 9 bases and V 6 bases, and 11 bases lay outside the gene matches. This CDR3 has 13 amino acids. The CDR3 nucleotides read TGTGCCAGCAGACCACGACAGGGTTGGGCGCAGTACTTC. This codes for CASRPRQGWAQYF.

V gene TRBV24-1 combines with J gene TRBJ2-3; 9 bases line up with TRBD2. Germline V lookup: CDR1 KGHDR, CDR2 SFDVKD. This CDR3 spans 16 amino acids. V lost 5 bases and J lost 2; bases outside the gene matches: 7. The CDR3 nucleotides read TGTGCCACCAGTGTACCCCTAGCGGGAAACACAGATACGCAGTATTTT. It codes for CATSVPLAGNTDTQYF.

At least ten counts were recorded for this clonotype. The J gene is TRBJ1-2, the V gene TRBV9; TRBD1 agrees at 8 bases. V gave up 6 bases and J gave up 4 bases; unmatched junction bases: 2. Germline assignment: CDR1 SGDLS and CDR2 YYNGEE. The CDR3 runs 12 residues. CDR3 in DNA: TGTGCCAGCACGGACAGGGTCTATGGCTACACCTTC. Translation gives CASTDRVYGYTF.

The V and J genes are TRBV10-3 and TRBJ2-5; D not certain. The germline V gene encodes CDR1 ENHRY and CDR2 SYGVKD. The CDR3 length is 14 residues. V was shortened by 0 bases and J by 5 bases, with 10 bases between the two germline ends. The CDR3 bases are TGTGCCATCAGTGAGTCGGACGGGTCCGAGACCCAGTACTTC. It codes for CAISESDGSETQYF.

The rearrangement links TRBV29-1 to TRBJ2-7, with D perhaps assigned TRBD1 or TRBD2 (5 bases each). The CDR3 runs to 14 residues. Per the germline V gene, CDR1 is SQVTM and CDR2 is ANQGSEA. Trimming removed 0 bases from V and 1 base from J, with 10 bases in between. The DNA for the CDR3 is TGCAGCGTTGAAGATCAAGGGGAGTCCTACGAGCAGTACTTC. Translating gives CSVEDQGESYEQYF.

This clonotype showed up many times. One junction end does not reproduce the germline sequence, and a read error may be involved. This rearrangement joins TRBV27 to TRBJ2-7, with D maybe TRBD2 (6 bases). The length of the CDR3 is 13 residues. CDR1 and CDR2 (germline): MNHEY, SMNVEV (reference sequence). CDR3: CASSLEGIYEQYF. CDR3 nucleotides: TGCGCCAGCAGCTTGGAGGGCATCTACGAGCAGTACTTC.

This rearrangement joins TRBV29-1 to TRBJ2-1; no clear D. CDR1 is SQVTM, CDR2 ANQGSEA, per germline. Trimming cost V 3 bases and J 9 bases, with 6 bases left between them. The CDR3 runs 10 residues. Here the CDR3 reads CSVDGLEQFF. In nucleotides, the CDR3 is TGCAGCGTTGACGGGCTTGAGCAGTTCTTC.

V gene TRBV20-1 combines with J gene TRBJ2-7; D is undetermined. This CDR3 has 13 residues. The V gene lost 0 bases and the J gene lost 3 bases, with 9 bases spanning the gap. Germline assignment: CDR1 DFQATT and CDR2 SNEGSKA (reference sequence). CDR3 nucleotide sequence: TGCAGTGCTAGAGACCGTACCCTCTACGAGCAGTACTTC. Translating gives CSARDRTLYEQYF.

This clonotype was recorded at least ten times. The J gene is TRBJ2-3, the V gene TRBV24-1; tentatively, D is TRBD1 (6 bases). Germline loops: CDR1 KGHDR, CDR2 SFDVKD. The CDR3 runs 16 residues. The V gene lost 4 bases and the J gene lost 3 bases, with 16 bases spanning the gap. DNA of the CDR3: TGTGCCACCAGTGACACCCCAGGACAGACTACAGATACGCAGTATTTT. Translation: CATSDTPGQTTDTQYF.

The chain uses TRBV7-9 and TRBJ2-2; D ambiguous. Trimming took off 5 bases at V and 6 bases at J, with 10 bases between the two ends. Germline assignment: CDR1 SEHNR and CDR2 FQNEAQ (reference sequence). The CDR3 contains 13 residues. The CDR3: CASSPSAAGELFF. The CDR3 DNA reads as TGTGCCAGCAGCCCGAGCGCCGCCGGGGAGCTGTTTTTT. The variable domain in full, completed from reference TRBV7-9 and TRBJ2-2, reads DTGVSQNPRHKITKRGQNVTFRCDPISEHNRLYWYRQTLGQGPEFLTYFQNEAQLEKSRLLSDRFSAERPKGSFSTLEIQRTEQGDSAMYLCASSPSAAGELFFGEGSRLTVL.

In the case of this clonotype: Possible read error: a much larger clone is one base away. The V and J genes are TRBV12-3 or TRBV12-4 and TRBJ2-1; 8 positions match TRBD2. The CDR3 is 18 amino acids. The CDR3 spells CARSFGAGGRSSYNEQFF. In DNA, the CDR3 is TGTGCCCGCAGTTTCGGGGCGGGGGGTCGGAGCTCCTACAATGAGCAGTTCTTC.

At least ten counts were recorded for this clonotype. V and J are TRBV9 and TRBJ2-1, with D possibly matching TRBD2 (6 bases). CDR1 is SGDLS, CDR2 YYNGEE, per germline. The CDR3 is 15 residues long. V gave up 0 bases and J gave up 8 bases, with 15 bases separating them. In nucleotides, the CDR3 is TGTGCCAGCAGCGTAGAGGGACTGTACTTCGATGAGCAGTTCTTC. This codes for CASSVEGLYFDEQFF.

Note on this clonotype: A much more abundant neighbour one base away suggests this may be a read error. The chain recombines TRBV12-3 or TRBV12-4 with TRBJ2-5; 13 positions agree with TRBD2. The CDR3 has 14 amino acids. The CDR3 DNA follows: TGTGCCAGCAGTGGACTAGCGGGGGTAGAGTCCCAGTACTTC. Translating it yields CASSGLAGVESQYF.